This T cell receptor (beta chain) was recovered during a study of neurological immune-mediated disorders. General study points: Falling below healthy controls, multiple sclerosis showed the least TCR clonal expansion, while HTLV-1-associated myelopathy showed the most.

V gave up 2 bases and J gave up 6 bases, with 16 bases separating them. The germline V gene encodes CDR1 SGHDT and CDR2 YYEEEE. The CDR3 sequence is 15 residues long. It was blood bank volunteers in Maryland, USA who made up the healthy controls. This clonotype was counted many times. Its target is unknown. The method for making cDNA was 5'RACE, and it used 10-nucleotide random UMIs. TCRdb independently ran MiXCR on the 5' RACE reads; one entry per CDR3 protein. The sample gives under 90,000 distinct CDR3 sequences, under 13% of which show up once; about 1.8% is in the top ten. This TCR was recovered from a man aged 40-55 years in good health. The specimen sequenced was PBMCs. The rearrangement uses TRBV5-6 and TRBJ2-3, with D tentatively TRBD1 (8 bases). The chain's CDR3 is CASSFRTGRADTQYF. The DNA of the CDR3 is TGTGCCAGCAGCTTTAGGACAGGGAGGGCGGATACGCAGTATTTT.